What follows is one T cell receptor beta chain and its context. These data are taken from a study of cytomegalovirus exposure and HLA in healthy donors. CDR1 is SGHTA and CDR2 is FQGNSA in the germline V gene. The CDR3 consists of 13 residues. Trimming stripped 4 bases from V and 6 bases from J, with 12 bases between. The primer mix had 60 Vbeta and 13 Jbeta primers. Data came from immunoSEQ multiplex PCR; TCRdb stores just in-frame clones and leaves some out. The repertoire holds about 200,000 clones, with approximately 86% as singletons. The clonotype comes from a woman aged 25 to 39 in good health and CMV-seronegative. Sequencing input: PBMCs. This chain connects TRBV7-2 to TRBJ1-1; a possible D gene is TRBD1 (6 bases). Here the CDR3 reads CASSSGTNSEAFF. For the CDR3, the DNA is TGTGCCAGCAGCTCAGGGACAAATTCTGAAGCTTTCTTT.